This T cell receptor beta chain is from a study of human T cells and chemical hapten exposure. General study results and limits: PT1 expanded TCR numbers rose with patch test score. Versus controls, significantly more large CDR3 similarity clusters arose from expanded TCRs.

Looked up from germline, CDR1 is LGHNA and CDR2 is YNFKEQ. The CDR3 consists of 15 residues. V was pared by 3 bases and J by 3 bases, with 4 bases of the junction left unmatched. Single cDNA molecules in the library carried unique molecular identifiers attached during preparation. From the RACE reads, TCRdb called clonotypes with MiXCR, one entry per CDR3 protein. Of around 380,000 distinct CDR3 sequences in the sample, approximately 5.8% were seen once. This clonotype was recorded at least ten times. Its specificity is not known. The time point is: pre-sensitization, week 0. Stated treatment: therapeutic diphenylcyclopropenone sensitization with weekly scalp DPC. The authors extracted total RNA from unfractionated whole blood.

The chain employs TRBV4-2 and TRBJ1-5; TRBD1 agrees at 8 bases. This specimen was whole blood, taken in connection with sensitization to the hapten diphenylcyclopropenone (DPC). The sequence derives from a woman aged 18 to 35 with alopecia areata. Some clones in this sample may be carry-over from other donors' samples. CDR3: CASSQGDRLNQPQHF. The CDR3 nucleotides read TGTGCCAGCAGCCAGGGGGACAGGCTCAATCAGCCCCAGCATTTT.